What follows describes a single TCR beta chain. Its antigen is currently unknown. The data originate from a study of T-cell reconstitution after alpha-beta-depleted transplantation in children. Study-wide findings and caveats: The origin of alpha-beta T cells about two months after transplant was reportedly several hundred expanded graft clones. Once a year had passed after transplant, T-cell counts and diversity came mostly from newly produced T cells. The study traced high day-60 TCRbeta diversity in some patients to surviving recipient T cells and thymic progenitors.

Preparation of the TCRbeta library involved a method that used unique molecular identifiers. MiXCR, run by TCRdb on the PCR reads, gives a single entry per CDR3 protein. The data show approximately 190,000 distinct CDR3 sequences, with about 8.7% seen just once and less than 40% held by the top ten. The V and J ends lost 1 base and 5 bases, in that order; junction bases with no gene match: 7. Germline CDR1 and CDR2: SGHTA and FQGNSA. This CDR3 spans 16 amino acids. The rearrangement joins TRBV7-2 to TRBJ1-5; 8 positions match TRBD1. This clonotype was obtained from a male patient aged 2 to 10 who had a stem cell transplant for acute myeloid leukemia, so the T cells may come from the graft donor. Specimen: PBMCs, mostly from graft donor cells, collected 360 days after TCRalphabeta/CD19-depleted stem cell transplant. The CDR3 spells CASSLDLGQAYQPQHF. CDR3 bases: TGTGCCAGCAGCTTAGATTTGGGACAGGCCTATCAGCCCCAGCATTTT. Full variable domain (outside the CDR3, taken from reference TRBV7-2 and TRBJ1-5): GAGVSQSPSNKVTEKGKDVELRCDPISGHTALYWYRQSLGQGLEFLIYFQGNSAPDKSGLPSDRFSAERTGGSVSTLTIQRTQQEDSAVYLCASSLDLGQAYQPQHFGDGTRLSIL.